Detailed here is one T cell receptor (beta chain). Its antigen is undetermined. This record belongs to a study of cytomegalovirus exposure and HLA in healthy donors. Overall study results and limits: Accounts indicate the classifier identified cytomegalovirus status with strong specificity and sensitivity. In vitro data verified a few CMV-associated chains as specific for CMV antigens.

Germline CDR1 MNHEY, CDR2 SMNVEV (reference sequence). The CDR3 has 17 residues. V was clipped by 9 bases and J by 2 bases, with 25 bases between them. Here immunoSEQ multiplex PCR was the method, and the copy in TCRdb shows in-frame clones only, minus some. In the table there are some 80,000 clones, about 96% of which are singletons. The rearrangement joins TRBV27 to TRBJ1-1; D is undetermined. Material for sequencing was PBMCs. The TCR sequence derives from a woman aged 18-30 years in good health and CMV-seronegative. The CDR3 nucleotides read TGTGCCAGTAAGAAAGGTAACGGGGAAGGAATTAACACTGAAGCTTTCTTT. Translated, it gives CASKKGNGEGINTEAFF.